Here is one T cell receptor (beta chain) with its context. The clone's antigen remains unknown. Base qualities were left out, and no much larger clone turns up one base away. The sample belongs to a study of blood T cell repertoires in COVID-19 (dated by TCRdb to about 2020). A note on the overall study: The collaborator samples originated in the United States, Italy and Spain and spanned the acute and convalescent phases of COVID-19. A freely available public database, intended as a resource for researchers studying the immune response to SARS-CoV-2, is where the repertoires were released. HLA class I and class II types, where available, came from metadata supplied by the sample provider rather than from assay-based typing. Deeply sampled blood TCRbeta repertoires from subjects exposed to, actively infected with, or recovered from COVID-19 were included in the dataset. Nearly every sample came with metadata listing a de-identified subject ID, COVID-19 status, age in years and sex. The samples were drawn from two sources: the first 160 participants of the ongoing ImmuneRACE study, and fewer than 1,500 subjects contributed by 6 global collaborators. The material from the prospective study consisted of cDNA or gDNA derived from T cells, B-cell-depleted T cells, or PBMCs.

One collaborating source in Seattle enrolled patients during active infection and followed them longitudinally through the course of disease. The collaborating institutions used their own protocols to collect whole blood in K2EDTA tubes. For TCRbeta analysis, collaborator samples were shipped as frozen whole blood, as isolated PBMCs, or as DNA extracted from either sample type. Including the terminal cysteine and phenylalanine, the CDR3 comprises 14 residues. Of all the DNA, just the CDR3 is kept, 42 bases in frame from base 1. Germline trimming: 10 bases from V, 3 bases from J; junction bases outside gene matches: 9. The germline V gene provides CDR1 MDHEN and CDR2 SYDVKM. Overall results and qualifications from the work: The quantity of clinical and demographic metadata differed by source and by participant and was supplied without curation.

TCRbeta CDR3 regions were amplified from genomic DNA using the immunoSEQ Assay, a bias-controlled multiplex PCR. For the original study's pipeline: The number of nucleated cells in each sample was estimated from the amplification of reference gene primers within the assay. To quantify the absolute abundance of each unique TCRbeta CDR3 rearrangement, sequence reads were collapsed and filtered. For each sample, productive Simpson clonality was calculated as the square root of Simpson's diversity index over productive rearrangements. Held by TCRdb, this immuneACCESS table contains in-frame sequences only and omits some clones. Under half of the omission traces to an unresolved V gene where checked; the cause of the rest is unknown. Clone size and the V and J calls come from that table; the DNA yielded D and trimming. The sample has a few hundred thousand clones on record, 80% to 90% of them singletons. Clones ranked in the top ten supply around 3% of the sample.

This receptor was obtained from a woman in her 30s with COVID-19, enrolled during active disease. The sample taken for sequencing was peripheral blood. This sequence uses TRBV28 and TRBJ1-5; 7 central nucleotides agree with TRBD1. The DNA is as follows: TGTGCCACCAAGTGGACAGGCCCCAATCAGCCCCAGCATTTT. The resulting protein is CATKWTGPNQPQHF.